Following are 25 T cell receptor beta chains from one sample sequenced in a study of post-analysis software for immune sequencing data. Researchers reported that TCR beta cDNA libraries carried unique molecular identifiers. One entry per CDR3 protein, called by TCRdb with MiXCR from the PCR reads. Among some 500,000 distinct CDR3 sequences listed, roughly 45% were seen once. General observations from the study: Comparison of patients with controls showed about 5 TRBV segments more frequent in patients, TRBV5-6, TRBV5-1 and TRBV20-1 among them.

Their antigens remain unidentified. Sequencing was performed on blood. The source is a girl aged 5-17 years with multiple sclerosis.

This chain uses TRBV20-1 with TRBJ2-1, with D possibly being TRBD1 (6 bases). Germline CDR1 DFQATT, CDR2 SNEGSKA (reference sequence). Between the trimmed V and J ends, which lost 3 bases and 1 base, there was a span of 7 bases. The CDR3 consists of 13 residues. The CDR3 loop is CSASQGSYNEQFF. The DNA of the CDR3 is TGCAGTGCTAGTCAGGGGTCCTACAATGAGCAGTTCTTC.

This clonotype was detected only once. The rearrangement uses TRBV6-6 and TRBJ2-3; D not resolved. Trimming left V 3 bases short and J 9 bases short, with 10 bases between. CDR1 MNHNY and CDR2 SVGAGI come from the germline V gene (reference sequence). This CDR3 is 12 amino acids long. CDR3 loop: CASSYAPPTQYF. The CDR3 nucleotides read TGTGCCAGCAGTTATGCTCCACCCACGCAGTATTTT.

This clonotype was seen more than once but under ten times. The CDR3 bases are TGTGCCAGCAGCGTTATAACCGGGACTAGTAATGAGCAGTTCTTC. Translated: CASSVITGTSNEQFF. This chain joins TRBV9 and TRBJ2-1, with 8 bases fitting TRBD2. The CDR3 has 15 amino acids. Trimming cost V 2 bases and J 7 bases; bases outside gene matches: 8. Germline V CDR1 and CDR2: SGDLS, YYNGEE.

This chain joins TRBV4-3 and TRBJ2-5, with TRBD2 identical over 7 bases. The closer fit of TRBJ2-7 to the DNA end suggests the J call may be wrong. The CDR3 extends over 15 amino acids. Germline-derived CDR1 and CDR2 are LGHNA and YSLEER. CDR3 amino acids: CASSQDWGGSYEQYF. CDR3 coding DNA: TGCGCCAGCAGCCAAGATTGGGGCGGGAGTTACGAGCAGTACTTC.

This clonotype has only a few counts. The rearrangement links TRBV29-1 to TRBJ2-5; D tentatively fits TRBD1 or TRBD2 (6 bases each). Germline-derived CDR1 and CDR2 are SQVTM and ANQGSEA. CDR3 length equals 14 residues. The V end lost 4 bases, the J end lost 4 bases, and 16 bases lay between the germline ends. Here the CDR3 reads CSVVMRGARETQYF. The DNA for the CDR3 is TGCAGCGTTGTAATGAGGGGGGCTAGAGAGACCCAGTACTTC.

This clonotype has more than one count but fewer than ten. The chain uses TRBV18 and TRBJ2-7; D call uncertain. The CDR3 spans 14 residues. V lost 3 bases and J lost 0, with 9 bases in between. Germline values: CDR1 KGHSH, CDR2 LQKENI. The CDR3: CASSPQQSSYEQYF. The CDR3 DNA reads as TGTGCCAGCTCACCCCAACAGAGCTCCTACGAGCAGTACTTC.

The rearrangement uses TRBV27 and TRBJ2-3; unclear D gene. The CDR3 covers 13 residues. The V end was cut by 6 bases, the J end by 4 bases, with 11 bases between. The germline CDR1 and CDR2 sequences are MNHEY and SMNVEV (reference sequence). The CDR3 DNA reads TGTGCCAGCAGCCCCCTAGGCGCAGATACGCAGTATTTT. Its protein product is CASSPLGADTQYF.

Comment on this clonotype: The junction and the germline gene differ at one end; a read error may be behind it. The chain employs TRBV3-1 and TRBJ2-3; 12 bases are shared with TRBD2. The CDR3 has 15 amino acids. Germline-derived CDR1 and CDR2 are LGHDT and YNNKEL (reference sequence). The CDR3 here is CVSSQGLAGTDTQYF. CDR3 sequence (DNA): TGTGTCAGCAGCCAAGGACTAGCGGGAACAGATACGCAGTATTTT.

The genes are TRBV10-3 and TRBJ1-6, with D hard to call. Trimming removed 8 bases from V and 14 bases from J, with 19 bases in between. The CDR3 contains 13 residues. Looked up from germline, CDR1 is ENHRY and CDR2 is SYGVKD. CDR3 DNA sequence: TGTGCCATCCAGTTTAGCGAGGCGGGAGCCCTCCACTTT. It yields the protein CAIQFSEAGALHF.

V usage is TRBV10-3 and J usage is TRBJ2-1, with 8 positions matching TRBD1. The CDR3 consists of 16 residues. Germline assignment: CDR1 ENHRY and CDR2 SYGVKD. Losses at the gene ends were 5 bases for V and 6 bases for J; bases not matched to a gene: 12. This chain's CDR3 is CAISPRAGGSGNEQFF. The CDR3 region has the DNA TGTGCCATCAGTCCCAGAGCAGGGGGCAGTGGCAATGAGCAGTTCTTC.

Comments on this clonotype: An end of the junction differs from the germline gene, which may be a read error. The V and J genes are TRBV3-1 and TRBJ2-1; no firm D call. The CDR3 has 13 residues. CDR1 is LGHDT, CDR2 YNNKEL, per germline (reference sequence). The CDR3 coding sequence is TGTGCCAGCAGCCTCGGCCGCTACAGTGAGCAGTTCTTC. It codes for CASSLGRYSEQFF.

The chain couples TRBV20-1 to TRBJ1-6, with 9 bases identical to TRBD1. The ends lost 6 bases at V and 10 bases at J; junction bases unmatched: 7. The CDR3 is 13 amino acids. CDR1 and CDR2 (germline): DFQATT, SNEGSKA (reference sequence). DNA for the CDR3: TGCAGTGCCATCCGGGACAGGGACTCACCCCTCCACTTT. Its protein is CSAIRDRDSPLHF.

V gene TRBV29-1 combines with J gene TRBJ1-2, with a tentative D call TRBD1 (6 bases). CDR3 length equals 13 residues. CDR1 is SQVTM, CDR2 ANQGSEA, per germline. V lost 7 bases and J 3 bases, leaving 15 bases between the germline ends. For the CDR3, the DNA is TGCAGCGCGTCAACAGGGCCCGACTATGGCTACACCTTC. Translating gives CSASTGPDYGYTF.

This chain connects TRBV20-1 to TRBJ2-7, with 9 bases fitting TRBD2. The V and J ends lost 0 bases and 2 bases, in that order; junction bases with no gene match: 8. The CDR3 has 16 residues. Germline assignment: CDR1 DFQATT and CDR2 SNEGSKA (reference sequence). The CDR3 loop is CSARDSGGGVPYEQYF. The CDR3 nucleotides are TGCAGTGCTAGAGACTCCGGCGGGGGGGTACCCTACGAGCAGTACTTC.

This clonotype turned up a few times. The chain recombines TRBV7-3 with TRBJ2-3; no clear D gene. Germline V lookup: CDR1 SGHTA, CDR2 FQGTGA. Trimming pared 1 base from V and 3 bases from J, leaving 8 bases between. The CDR3 runs 14 residues. Here the CDR3 DNA reads TGTGCCAGCAGCTTAAACCCGGAAACAGATACGCAGTATTTT. Translation gives CASSLNPETDTQYF.

Here the CDR3 reads CASSPWSMLSYNEQFF. CDR3 DNA: TGTGCCAGCAGTCCATGGTCCATGCTTTCCTACAATGAGCAGTTCTTC. V and J are TRBV2 and TRBJ2-1; D unclear. The CDR3 is made up of 16 amino acids. Trimming cost V 5 bases and J 1 base, with 15 bases left between them. Germline-derived CDR1 and CDR2 are SNHLY and FYNNEI.

This clonotype has more than one count but fewer than ten. This rearrangement joins TRBV7-2 to TRBJ2-1, with 7 bases that match TRBD2. V shed 2 bases and J 6 bases; nucleotides not matched to a gene: 7. Germline CDR1 SGHTA, CDR2 FQGNSA. This CDR3 contains 15 residues. The CDR3 loop is CASSLMIGLGNEQFF. CDR3 DNA sequence: TGTGCCAGCAGCTTAATGATAGGACTAGGCAATGAGCAGTTCTTC.

For this clonotype: The junction and the germline gene differ at one end; a read error may be behind it. The chain has TRBV2 and TRBJ2-1; D is possibly TRBD1 (6 bases). The germline V gene has CDR1 SNHLY and CDR2 FYNNEI. The CDR3 extends over 17 amino acids. CDR3 in amino acids: CASSEERAVVRGNGQFF. CDR3 in DNA: TGTGCCAGCAGTGAAGAAAGGGCCGTGGTCAGGGGCAATGGGCAGTTCTTC. Full variable domain (missing parts from reference TRBV2 and TRBJ2-1): EPEVTQTPSHQVTQMGQEVILRCVPISNHLYFYWYRQILGQKVEFLVSFYNNEISEKSEIFDDQFSVERPDGSNFTLKIRSTKLEDSAMYFCASSEERAVVRGNGQFFGPGTRLTVL.

A few counts support this clonotype. The J gene is TRBJ2-5, the V gene TRBV20-1; TRBD2 matches at 7 bases. Trimming cost V 5 bases and J 4 bases; bases outside gene matches: 7. Germline V lookup: CDR1 DFQATT, CDR2 SNEGSKA (reference sequence). The CDR3 has 13 amino acids. This chain's CDR3 is CSAPPPGGETQYF. Here the CDR3 DNA reads TGCAGTGCTCCTCCCCCGGGAGGAGAGACCCAGTACTTC.

The genes are TRBV20-1 and TRBJ2-7; D is possibly TRBD1 (5 bases). CDR1 is DFQATT, CDR2 SNEGSKA, per germline (reference sequence). The CDR3 length is 13 residues. The CDR3 region is CSGVDRGSYEQYF. DNA of the CDR3: TGCAGCGGAGTAGATAGGGGCTCCTACGAGCAGTACTTC.

This clonotype was counted a few times. The chain uses TRBV12-3 or TRBV12-4 and TRBJ2-3; the D gene is possibly TRBD1 (6 bases). The V end was cut by 7 bases, the J end by 1 base, with 12 bases between. The CDR3 has 14 residues. This CDR3 reads CASNLAGGTDTQYF. In DNA form, the CDR3 reads TGTGCCAGCAACCTGGCAGGGGGCACAGATACGCAGTATTTT.

V and J are TRBV2 and TRBJ2-7, with TRBD2 identical over 9 bases. The ends lost 6 bases at V and 7 bases at J; junction bases unmatched: 10. From germline, CDR1 is SNHLY and CDR2 FYNNEI. This CDR3 region has 14 residues. The CDR3 DNA follows: TGTGCCAGCAGGAGGACTAGCGCGAGCGGGGAGCAGTACTTC. Its protein is CASRRTSASGEQYF.

V gene TRBV20-1 combines with J gene TRBJ2-1; maybe TRBD2 (6 bases). CDR1 DFQATT and CDR2 SNEGSKA come from the germline V gene (reference sequence). Trimming cost V 6 bases and J 3 bases, with 15 bases left between them. CDR3 length: 14 residues. The CDR3 region is CSARRGTLYNEQFF. CDR3 nucleotide sequence: TGCAGTGCCAGACGCGGGACTCTCTACAATGAGCAGTTCTTC.

Regarding this clonotype: A much larger clone differs from this one at a single base, so this may be a read error. The chain is built from TRBV28 and TRBJ1-2; tentative D call: TRBD1 (5 bases). Germline V gene lookup returns CDR1 MDHEN and CDR2 SYDVKM. V was trimmed by 2 bases and J by 10 bases, leaving 23 bases between them. The CDR3 contains 16 residues. Written as DNA, the CDR3 is TGTGCCAGCAGTTTAGGAATCATCGGGGGAGGGCATGACTACACCTTC. Translation gives CASSLGIIGGGHDYTF.

This chain joins TRBV4-2 and TRBJ1-5; D may be TRBD1 (5 bases). The CDR3 is made up of 19 amino acids. The germline V gene has CDR1 LGHNA and CDR2 YNFKEQ. Trimming removed 4 bases at V and 2 bases at J, with 24 bases between. CDR3 coding DNA: TGTGCCAGCAGCCGCGCAGGACTCTTGTCTTTGGGGGGCAATCAGCCCCAGCATTTT. Translation gives CASSRAGLLSLGGNQPQHF.